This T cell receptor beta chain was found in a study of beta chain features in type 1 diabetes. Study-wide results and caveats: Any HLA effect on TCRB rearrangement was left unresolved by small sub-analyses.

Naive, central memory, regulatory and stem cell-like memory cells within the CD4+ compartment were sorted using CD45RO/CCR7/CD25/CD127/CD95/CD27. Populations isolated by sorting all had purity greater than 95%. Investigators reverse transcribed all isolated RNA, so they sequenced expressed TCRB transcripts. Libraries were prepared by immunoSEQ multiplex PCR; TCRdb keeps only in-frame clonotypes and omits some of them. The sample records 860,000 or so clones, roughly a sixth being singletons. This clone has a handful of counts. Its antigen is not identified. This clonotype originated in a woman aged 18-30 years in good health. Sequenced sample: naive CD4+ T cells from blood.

The CDR3 DNA sequence: TGCGCCAGCAGCCCTCGGCGTAGCGGGACGTACAATGAGCAGTTCTTC. Its translation is CASSPRRSGTYNEQFF. The V call is TRBV5-1, the J call TRBJ2-1; 8 positions agree with TRBD2. The V and J ends lost 4 bases and 4 bases, in that order; junction bases with no gene match: 10. Looked up from germline, CDR1 is SGHRS and CDR2 is YFSETQ. The CDR3 is 16 amino acids.